One and the same sample provided the 3 T cell receptor beta chains below, sequenced in a study of blood T cell repertoires in COVID-19. Profiling relied on immunoSEQ multiplex PCR, and the TCRdb table lists in-frame clones only, not all of them. The sample carries about 340,000 clones, 92% recorded once. Sequenced material: PBMCs or T cells enriched from blood (not recorded which). The receptor source for this set is a woman in her twenties or thirties who had recovered from COVID-19.

About this clone itself: The same CDR3 also results from other DNA sequences found in this sample. The chain combines TRBV9 with TRBJ1-1; TRBD1 is a possible D gene (5 bases). The germline gives CDR1 SGDLS, CDR2 YYNGEE. The CDR3 is 13 residues long. V lost 0 bases, J lost 5 bases, and 8 bases lay in between. The chain's CDR3 is CASSVGGATEAFF. CDR3 DNA: TGTGCCAGCAGCGTAGGCGGGGCGACTGAAGCTTTCTTT.

This sequence joins TRBV15 and TRBJ1-4; 8 bases are a match to TRBD1. CDR1 and CDR2 from the germline V gene are LNHNV and YYDKDF (reference sequence). Losses at the gene ends were 1 base for V and 3 bases for J; bases not matched to a gene: 4. The CDR3 is 16 residues long. CDR3: CATSRAQGASNEKLFF. The CDR3 nucleotides read TGTGCCACCAGCAGAGCTCAGGGGGCCTCTAATGAAAAACTGTTTTTT.

Here the CDR3 reads CASSENRGMNTEAFF. The CDR3 DNA sequence: TGCGCCAGCAGTGAGAACAGGGGGATGAACACTGAAGCTTTCTTT. The chain is built from TRBV10-2 and TRBJ1-1, with 8 bases lining up with TRBD1. Trimming at V came to 2 bases and at J to 0 bases, leaving 2 bases not matched to a gene. The CDR3 runs 15 residues. The germline V gene encodes CDR1 WSHSY and CDR2 SAAADI.